This TCR beta chain was obtained from a study of regulatory T cells in long-lasting Graves disease. For the study at large: Antithyroid drug exposure in newly diagnosed Graves' patients had lasted under 3 months.

Through Arm-PCR of CDR3 regions and iRepertoire HTBI primers, TCR beta libraries were built. Each CDR3 protein gets one entry after TCRdb re-called the multiplex PCR reads with MiXCR. The sample shows some 220,000 distinct CDR3 sequences, approximately 18% of them seen only once. The time point denotes: newly diagnosed GD, antithyroid drugs for less than 3 months. PBMC RNA was the source of the TCR library. Study results and limitations: Blood alone, not thyroid tissue, was studied. Those with persistent Graves' had less TCR diversity than newly diagnosed patients.

With regard to this clonotype: Antigen specificity is unknown.

The same data also went into a second study, on T cells in Graves' hyperthyroidism and ophthalmopathy.

The origin of this receptor is a woman in her thirties with Graves disease. The input for sequencing was peripheral blood mononuclear cells (PBMCs), taken at new diagnosis, from a patient treated with antithyroid drugs.

The CDR3 coding sequence is TGTGCCAGCAGTTACTCTCCGCGGGACGTTTATGGTGGCTACACCTTC. Residues: CASSYSPRDVYGGYTF. The chain has TRBV6-5 and TRBJ1-2; perhaps TRBD1 as D (5 bases). Germline CDR1 and CDR2: MNHEY and SVGAGI. V dropped 0 bases and J dropped 7 bases, with 18 bases sitting between them. This CDR3 has 16 residues.